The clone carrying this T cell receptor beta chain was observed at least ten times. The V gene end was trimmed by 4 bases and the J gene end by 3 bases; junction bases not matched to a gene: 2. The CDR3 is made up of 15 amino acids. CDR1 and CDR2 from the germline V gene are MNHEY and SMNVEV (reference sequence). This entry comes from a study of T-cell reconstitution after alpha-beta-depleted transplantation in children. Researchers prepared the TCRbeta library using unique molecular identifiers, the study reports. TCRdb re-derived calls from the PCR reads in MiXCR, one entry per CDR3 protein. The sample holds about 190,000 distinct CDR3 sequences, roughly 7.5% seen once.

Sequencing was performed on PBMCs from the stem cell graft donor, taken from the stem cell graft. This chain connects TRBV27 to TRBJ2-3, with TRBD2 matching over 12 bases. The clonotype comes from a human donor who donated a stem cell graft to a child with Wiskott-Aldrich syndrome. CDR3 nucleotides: TGTGCCAGCAGTTGGACTAGCGGGGTTACAGATACGCAGTATTTT. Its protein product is CASSWTSGVTDTQYF.